This entry lists 25 T cell receptor beta chains sequenced from one sample in a study of blood T cells in healthy people across ages (dated by TCRdb to 2014 to 2015). Library construction relied on 5' RACE. TCRdb shows the sequencer as Illumina HiSeq 2500. A second PCR of roughly 6 to 12 cycles was performed with a sample-barcoded 5' primer and a J-beta primer mix. TCRdb passed the public sequencing reads through fastp at Q25 and MiXCR, retaining productive beta sequences. Each record represents a unique CDR3 protein, reported with the most common genes and DNA among its rows. The table for this sample lists 910,000 or so distinct CDR3 sequences; 45% to 60% of them were counted only once. The biggest ten clones account for 20% to 25% of the sample. Input material: blood. These receptors all stem from a woman in her sixties in good health.

V usage is TRBV4-1 and J usage is TRBJ2-7; no definite D call. Germline-derived CDR1 and CDR2 are MGHRA and YSYEKL. V was pared by 0 bases and J by 5 bases, with 5 bases between. The CDR3 has 12 residues. CDR3 bases: TGCGCCAGCAGCCAAGAATGGGACGAGCAGTACTTC. Its translation is CASSQEWDEQYF.

The J gene is TRBJ1-6, the V gene TRBV28, with TRBD1 matching over 7 bases. V lost 4 bases to trimming and J lost 0 bases; unmatched junction nucleotides: 12. The CDR3 is 19 amino acids. Per the germline V gene, CDR1 is MDHEN and CDR2 is SYDVKM. The CDR3 region is CASSSDRVVGSSYNSPLHF. The DNA for the CDR3 is TGTGCCAGCAGTTCCGACAGGGTCGTAGGGAGCTCCTATAATTCACCCCTCCACTTT.

J is TRBJ2-7 and V is TRBV4-2; TRBD2 agrees at 13 bases. V trimming: 5 bases; J trimming: 2 bases; junction bases outside the gene matches: 9. The CDR3 covers 17 residues. The germline gives CDR1 LGHNA, CDR2 YNFKEQ. CDR3 coding DNA: TGTGCCAGCAGCTATGAGGGGACTAGCGGGATCCCCTACGAGCAGTACTTC. It translates to CASSYEGTSGIPYEQYF.

The chain has TRBV28 and TRBJ2-5, with D tentatively TRBD2 (6 bases). The CDR3 contains 14 residues. Trimming took 3 bases from V and 1 from J, leaving 9 bases between them. Germline V gives CDR1 MDHEN, CDR2 SYDVKM. The CDR3 spells CASSFGGAQETQYF. For the CDR3, the DNA is TGTGCCAGCAGTTTTGGCGGGGCCCAAGAGACCCAGTACTTC.

In this sample, this clonotype turned up a few times. The chain has TRBV6-5 and TRBJ1-6; 10 positions agree with TRBD1. CDR3 length: 16 residues. Germline V CDR1 and CDR2: MNHEY, SVGAGI. V shed 2 bases and J 8 bases; nucleotides not matched to a gene: 6. The CDR3 is CASSYVGQGTYSPLHF. The CDR3 bases are TGTGCCAGCAGTTACGTGGGACAGGGGACGTATTCACCCCTCCACTTT.

The chain employs TRBV28 and TRBJ2-7, with a weak D call TRBD2 (6 bases). The CDR3 is 14 amino acids. V lost 5 bases and J lost 2, with 13 bases in between. Per germline, CDR1 MDHEN and CDR2 SYDVKM. The CDR3 reads CASSKVRDTYEQYF. The CDR3 bases are TGTGCCAGCAGTAAGGTGCGGGATACCTACGAGCAGTACTTC.

The count of this clonotype is one. The germline gene is not matched at one end of the junction; a read error may be the cause. This CDR3 reads CASSSDRAGTNVLTF. The DNA for the CDR3 is TGTGCCAGCAGCTCGGACAGGGCTGGGACCAACGTCCTGACTTTC. The chain employs TRBV7-3 and TRBJ2-6, with 8 positions matching TRBD1. The CDR3 runs to 15 residues. CDR1 SGHTA and CDR2 FQGTGA come from the germline V gene. The full variable domain, its missing parts supplied by reference TRBV7-3 and TRBJ2-6, is GAGVSQTPSNKVTEKGKYVELRCDPISGHTALYWYRQSLGQGPEFLIYFQGTGAADDSGLPNDRFFAVRPEGSVSTLKIQRTERGDSAVYLCASSSDRAGTNVLTFGAGSRLTVL.

The chain is built from TRBV5-1 and TRBJ2-5, with 14 bases fitting TRBD2. Germline V gene lookup returns CDR1 SGHRS and CDR2 YFSETQ. This CDR3 contains 15 residues. V shed 6 bases and J 11 bases; nucleotides not matched to a gene: 12. The CDR3 coding sequence is TGCGCCAGCACCTCGGGACTAGCGGGAGTGGTTGAGCAGTACTTC. It encodes CASTSGLAGVVEQYF.

This clonotype was counted ten times or more. The chain joins TRBV29-1 to TRBJ2-1; 7 bases align to TRBD2. The CDR3 spans 14 residues. Trimming removed 7 bases from V and 2 bases from J; junction bases left unmatched: 8. Looked up from germline, CDR1 is SQVTM and CDR2 is ANQGSEA. The CDR3 spells CSGSSGNTYNEQFF. CDR3 coding DNA: TGCAGCGGTTCAAGCGGGAACACCTACAATGAGCAGTTCTTC.

V and J are TRBV14 and TRBJ1-2, with a possible D match to TRBD1 (6 bases). Trimming took off 0 bases at V and 8 bases at J, with 13 bases between the two ends. Germline assignment: CDR1 SGHDN and CDR2 FVKESK. The CDR3 is 14 residues long. CDR3 sequence: CASSQDVGGRGYTF. In DNA form, the CDR3 reads TGTGCCAGCAGCCAAGATGTGGGGGGGCGCGGCTACACCTTC.

The chain links TRBV4-1 to TRBJ2-7, with D perhaps TRBD1 or TRBD2 (5 bases each). Germline CDR1 reads MGHRA; CDR2 reads YSYEKL. V dropped 3 bases and J dropped 7 bases, with 16 bases sitting between them. CDR3 size: 14 residues. The CDR3 bases are TGCGCCAGCAGCCAGCCCGGGGCCTCTCGGGAGCAGTACTTC. Translated, it gives CASSQPGASREQYF.

This rearrangement joins TRBV7-2 to TRBJ2-1; 10 nucleotides align to TRBD2. The germline V gene has CDR1 SGHTA and CDR2 FQGNSA. The trim removed 0 bases at V and 5 bases at J, leaving 7 bases unmatched. This CDR3 has 17 residues. The CDR3 region is CASSLASSGSHNNEQFF. For the CDR3, the DNA is TGTGCCAGCAGCTTAGCATCTAGCGGGAGCCATAACAATGAGCAGTTCTTC. Full variable domain (remainder filled in from reference TRBV7-2 and TRBJ2-1): GAGVSQSPSNKVTEKGKDVELRCDPISGHTALYWYRQSLGQGLEFLIYFQGNSAPDKSGLPSDRFSAERTGGSVSTLTIQRTQQEDSAVYLCASSLASSGSHNNEQFFGPGTRLTVL.

The V gene is TRBV27, the J gene TRBJ2-4; 9 nucleotides match TRBD2. The end of the DNA aligns better with TRBJ2-7, so the J call may be wrong. This CDR3 comprises 14 residues. CDR1 MNHEY and CDR2 SMNVEV come from the germline V gene (reference sequence). The CDR3 nucleotides are TGTGCCAGCAGACGGCGGGAGGGTTGGTACGAGCAGTACTTC. It yields the protein CASRRREGWYEQYF.

The gene calls are TRBV4-2 and TRBJ2-7, with 8 bases aligning to TRBD2. The CDR3 spans 17 residues. Germline assignment: CDR1 LGHNA and CDR2 YNFKEQ. With V trimmed by 0 bases and J by 2 bases, 9 bases remained unmatched. The CDR3 is CASSQDRSAGAPYEQYF. The CDR3 coding sequence is TGTGCCAGCAGCCAAGATAGGTCAGCGGGAGCGCCCTACGAGCAGTACTTC.

This clonotype was picked up one time. The chain couples TRBV2 to TRBJ2-5; 12 bases fit TRBD2. The CDR3 covers 15 residues. Germline trimming cut 4 bases from V and 5 bases from J; bases unmatched to any gene: 5. Germline CDR1 and CDR2: SNHLY and FYNNEI. This CDR3 reads CASSAASGRVETQYF. The CDR3 DNA is TGTGCCAGCAGTGCGGCTAGCGGGAGGGTGGAGACCCAGTACTTC.

In this sample, this clonotype turned up a few times. The chain is built from TRBV20-1 and TRBJ2-7, with D hard to call. The CDR3 runs 14 residues. The germline CDR1 and CDR2 sequences are DFQATT and SNEGSKA (reference sequence). V was pared by 3 bases and J by 9 bases, with 21 bases between. The CDR3, as DNA: TGCAGTGCTAGTGACACCGGGCCACGTCGTCGGCAGTACTTC. It translates to CSASDTGPRRRQYF.

CDR3 amino acids: CASSYSRNSAVNQPQHF. As DNA, the CDR3 is TGTGCCAGCAGTTACTCGAGGAACAGCGCCGTCAATCAGCCCCAGCATTTT. This rearrangement joins TRBV6-5 to TRBJ1-5; no clear D. CDR1 is MNHEY and CDR2 is SVGAGI in the germline V gene. This CDR3 region has 17 residues. The ends were cut back, 0 bases at V and 3 bases at J, with 15 bases in the middle.

The rearrangement uses TRBV7-8 and TRBJ1-6; D unresolved. This CDR3 is built from 17 residues. CDR1 is SGHVS and CDR2 is FQNEAQ in the germline V gene. Trimming stripped 5 bases from V and 5 bases from J, with 19 bases between. CDR3 region: CASSPLISTADNSPLHF. The CDR3 bases are TGTGCCAGCAGCCCACTTATCTCCACGGCCGATAATTCACCCCTCCACTTT.

The chain has TRBV6-2 or TRBV6-3 and TRBJ2-5, with D maybe TRBD2 (5 bases). Per the germline V gene, CDR1 is MNHEY and CDR2 is SVGEGT. CDR3 length: 15 amino acids. The germline V and J ends were trimmed by 5 bases and 4 bases, with 17 bases remaining between them. Here the CDR3 reads CASSMNFIGIETQYF. The CDR3, as DNA: TGTGCCAGCAGTATGAATTTTATCGGGATAGAGACCCAGTACTTC.

This clonotype was seen once. V gene TRBV2 combines with J gene TRBJ2-7, with D maybe TRBD1 (6 bases). The CDR3 extends over 14 amino acids. Germline values: CDR1 SNHLY, CDR2 FYNNEI. Trimming removed 9 bases at V and 1 base at J, with 16 bases between. CDR3 protein: CARKRTAESYEQYF. The CDR3 DNA follows: TGTGCCAGGAAACGGACAGCGGAATCCTACGAGCAGTACTTC.

Only a few counts were recorded for this clonotype. The V call is TRBV12-3 or TRBV12-4, the J call TRBJ2-7, with D possibly matching TRBD2 (6 bases). Trimming pared 8 bases from V and 2 bases from J, leaving 16 bases between. The CDR3 totals 14 residues. The CDR3 nucleotides are TGTGCCAGCTTCCGGGGAGCGGGTACCTACGAGCAGTACTTC. Its protein is CASFRGAGTYEQYF.

The chain employs TRBV2 and TRBJ2-7; D gene uncertain. V was shortened by 8 bases and J by 6 bases, with 23 bases between the two germline ends. Germline CDR1 reads SNHLY; CDR2 reads FYNNEI. This CDR3 spans 15 amino acids. This CDR3 reads CASALRSALFAEQYF. The DNA of the CDR3 is TGTGCCAGCGCTCTTCGAAGTGCTCTGTTCGCCGAGCAGTACTTC.

This clonotype has a handful of counts. The chain joins TRBV5-1 to TRBJ2-5; tentative D call: TRBD2 (6 bases). This CDR3 spans 16 amino acids. Germline V lookup: CDR1 SGHRS, CDR2 YFSETQ. V lost 1 base to trimming and J lost 2 bases, with 15 bases between them. CDR3 amino acids: CASSLPGLGGQETQYF. The CDR3 DNA reads as TGCGCCAGCAGCTTGCCAGGGCTGGGGGGTCAAGAGACCCAGTACTTC.

V is TRBV3-1 and J is TRBJ1-2; D remains unclear. The CDR3 consists of 14 residues. The germline V gene encodes CDR1 LGHDT and CDR2 YNNKEL (reference sequence). Trimming took off 1 base at V and 6 bases at J, with 12 bases between the two ends. The CDR3 loop reads CASSQGETGNGYTF. CDR3 nucleotides: TGTGCCAGCAGCCAAGGAGAAACGGGGAATGGCTACACCTTC.

The chain combines TRBV27 with TRBJ2-3; TRBD2 matches at 7 bases. CDR1 and CDR2 from the germline V gene are MNHEY and SMNVEV (reference sequence). J lost 2 bases, V lost 3 bases, and 11 bases had no gene match. The CDR3 is 17 amino acids. The CDR3 DNA follows: TGTGCCAGCAGTTTCACCCAAGGGCTAGCGGTCACAGATACGCAGTATTTT. Protein sequence: CASSFTQGLAVTDTQYF.